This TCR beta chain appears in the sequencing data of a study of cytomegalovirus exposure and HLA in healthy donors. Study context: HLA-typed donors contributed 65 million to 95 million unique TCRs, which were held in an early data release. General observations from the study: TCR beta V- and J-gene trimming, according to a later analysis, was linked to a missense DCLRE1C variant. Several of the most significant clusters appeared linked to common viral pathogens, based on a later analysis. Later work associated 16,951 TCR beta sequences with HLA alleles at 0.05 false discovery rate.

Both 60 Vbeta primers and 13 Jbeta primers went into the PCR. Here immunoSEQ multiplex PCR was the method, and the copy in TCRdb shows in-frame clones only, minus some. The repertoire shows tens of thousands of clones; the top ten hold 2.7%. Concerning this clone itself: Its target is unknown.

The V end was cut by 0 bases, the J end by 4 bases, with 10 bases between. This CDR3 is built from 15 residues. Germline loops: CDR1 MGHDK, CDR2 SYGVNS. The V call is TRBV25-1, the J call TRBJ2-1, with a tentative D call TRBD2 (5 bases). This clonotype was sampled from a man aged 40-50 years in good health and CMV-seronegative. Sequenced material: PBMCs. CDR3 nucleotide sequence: TGTGCCAGCAGTGAATATAAAAGCGGTTACAATGAGCAGTTCTTC. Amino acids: CASSEYKSGYNEQFF.